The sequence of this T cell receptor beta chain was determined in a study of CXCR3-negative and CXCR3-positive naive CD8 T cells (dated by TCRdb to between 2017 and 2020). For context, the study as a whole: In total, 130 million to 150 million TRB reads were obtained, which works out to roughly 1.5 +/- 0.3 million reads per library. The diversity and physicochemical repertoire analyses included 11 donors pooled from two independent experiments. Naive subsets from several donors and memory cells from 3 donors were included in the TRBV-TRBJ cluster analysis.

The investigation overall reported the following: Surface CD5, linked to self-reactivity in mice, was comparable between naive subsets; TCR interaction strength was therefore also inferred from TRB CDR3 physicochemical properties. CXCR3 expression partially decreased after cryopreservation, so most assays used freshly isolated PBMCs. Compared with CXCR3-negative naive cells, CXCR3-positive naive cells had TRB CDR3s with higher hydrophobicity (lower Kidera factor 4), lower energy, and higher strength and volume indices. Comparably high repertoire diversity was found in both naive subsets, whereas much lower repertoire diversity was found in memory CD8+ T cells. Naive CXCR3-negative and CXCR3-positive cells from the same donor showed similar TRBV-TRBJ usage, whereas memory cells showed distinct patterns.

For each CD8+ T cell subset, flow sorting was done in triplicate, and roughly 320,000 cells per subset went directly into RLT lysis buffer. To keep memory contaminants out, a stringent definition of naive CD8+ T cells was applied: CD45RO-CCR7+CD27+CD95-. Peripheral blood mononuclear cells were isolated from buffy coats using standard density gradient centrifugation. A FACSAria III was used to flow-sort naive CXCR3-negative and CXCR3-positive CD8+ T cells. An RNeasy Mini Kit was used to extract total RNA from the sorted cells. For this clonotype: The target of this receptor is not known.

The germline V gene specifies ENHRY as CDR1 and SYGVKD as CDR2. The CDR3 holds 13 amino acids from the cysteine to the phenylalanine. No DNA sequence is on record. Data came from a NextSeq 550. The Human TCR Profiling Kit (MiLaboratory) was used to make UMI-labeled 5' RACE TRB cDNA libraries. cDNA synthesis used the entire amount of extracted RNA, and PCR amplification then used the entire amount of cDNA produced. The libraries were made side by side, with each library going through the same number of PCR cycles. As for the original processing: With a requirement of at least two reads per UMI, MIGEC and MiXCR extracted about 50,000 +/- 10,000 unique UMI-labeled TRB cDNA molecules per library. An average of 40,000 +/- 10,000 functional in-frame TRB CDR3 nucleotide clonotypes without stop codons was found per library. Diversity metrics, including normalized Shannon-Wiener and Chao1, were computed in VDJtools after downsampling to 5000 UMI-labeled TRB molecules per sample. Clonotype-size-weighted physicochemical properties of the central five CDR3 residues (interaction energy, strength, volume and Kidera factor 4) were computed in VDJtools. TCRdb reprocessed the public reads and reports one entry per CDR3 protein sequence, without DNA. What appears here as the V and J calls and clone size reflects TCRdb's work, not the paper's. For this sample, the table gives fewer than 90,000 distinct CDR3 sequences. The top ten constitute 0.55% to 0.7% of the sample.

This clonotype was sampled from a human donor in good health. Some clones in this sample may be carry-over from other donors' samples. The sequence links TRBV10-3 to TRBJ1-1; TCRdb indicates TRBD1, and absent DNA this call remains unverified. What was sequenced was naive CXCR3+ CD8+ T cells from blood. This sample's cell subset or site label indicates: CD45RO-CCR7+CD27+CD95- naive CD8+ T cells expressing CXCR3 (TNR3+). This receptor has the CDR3 CAIRQGWNTEAFF.